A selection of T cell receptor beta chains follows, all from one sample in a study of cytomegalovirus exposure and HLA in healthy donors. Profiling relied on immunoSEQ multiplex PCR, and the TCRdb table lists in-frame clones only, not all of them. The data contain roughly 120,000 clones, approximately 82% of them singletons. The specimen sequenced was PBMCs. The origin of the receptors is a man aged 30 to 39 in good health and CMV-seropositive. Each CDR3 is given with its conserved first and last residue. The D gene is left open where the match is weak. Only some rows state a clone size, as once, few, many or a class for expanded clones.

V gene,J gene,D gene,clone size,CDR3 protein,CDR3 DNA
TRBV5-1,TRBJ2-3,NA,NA,CASSLMAEGSQADTQYF,TGCGCCAGCAGCCTTATGGCGGAAGGGAGCCAGGCAGATACGCAGTATTTT
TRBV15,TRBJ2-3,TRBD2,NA,CATSRVVWGSGGLTDTQYF,TGTGCCACCAGCAGAGTGGTGTGGGGAAGCGGGGGACTCACAGATACGCAGTATTTT
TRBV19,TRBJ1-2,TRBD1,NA,CASSSPGTGGRGDYGYTF,TGTGCCAGTAGTAGCCCCGGGACAGGGGGCAGAGGGGACTATGGCTACACCTTC
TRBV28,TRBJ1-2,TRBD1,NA,CASQSGQAFYGYTF,TGTGCCAGCCAATCGGGACAGGCCTTCTATGGCTACACCTTC
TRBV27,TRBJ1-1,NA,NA,CASSLFPGGRDTEAFF,TGTGCCAGCAGTTTATTCCCAGGCGGGCGTGACACTGAAGCTTTCTTT
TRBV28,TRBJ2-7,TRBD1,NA,CASSPTGTGMLEQYF,TGTGCCAGCAGTCCAACCGGGACAGGGATGCTCGAGCAGTACTTC
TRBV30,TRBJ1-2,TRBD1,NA,CAWSVPGQAKGDYEGYTF,TGTGCCTGGAGTGTACCTGGACAGGCCAAGGGCGACTATGAGGGCTACACCTTC
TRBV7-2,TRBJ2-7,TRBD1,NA,CASSPRTGYYEQYF,TGTGCCAGCAGCCCGAGGACAGGCTACTACGAGCAGTACTTC
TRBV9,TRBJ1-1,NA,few,CASSVGLRSTEAFF,TGTGCCAGCAGCGTAGGGCTCAGAAGCACTGAAGCTTTCTTT
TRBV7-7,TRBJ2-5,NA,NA,CASSLGGKETQYF,TGTGCCAGCAGCTTAGGGGGCAAAGAGACCCAGTACTTC
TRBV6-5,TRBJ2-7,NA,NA,CASSYSSVALEQYF,TGTGCCAGCAGTTACTCTTCCGTAGCCCTCGAGCAGTACTTC
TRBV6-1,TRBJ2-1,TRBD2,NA,CASSGDSGGAHEQFF,TGTGCCAGCAGTGGTGATAGCGGGGGGGCCCACGAGCAGTTCTTC